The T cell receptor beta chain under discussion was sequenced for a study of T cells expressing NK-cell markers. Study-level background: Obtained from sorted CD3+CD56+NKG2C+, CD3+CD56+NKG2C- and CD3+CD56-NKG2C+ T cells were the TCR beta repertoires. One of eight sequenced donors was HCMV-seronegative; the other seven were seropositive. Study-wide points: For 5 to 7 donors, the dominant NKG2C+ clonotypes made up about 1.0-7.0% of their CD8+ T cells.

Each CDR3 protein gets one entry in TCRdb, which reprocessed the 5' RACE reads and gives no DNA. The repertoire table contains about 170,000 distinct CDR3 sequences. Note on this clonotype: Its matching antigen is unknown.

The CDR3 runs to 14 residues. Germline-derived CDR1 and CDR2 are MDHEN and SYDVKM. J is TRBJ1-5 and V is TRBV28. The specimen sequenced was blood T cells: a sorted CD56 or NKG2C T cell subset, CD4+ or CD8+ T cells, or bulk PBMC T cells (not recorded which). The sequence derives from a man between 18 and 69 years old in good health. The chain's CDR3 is CASSLPGGDQPQHF.